The rows below give T cell receptor beta chains drawn from one sample of a study of blood T cell repertoires in COVID-19. Profiled with immunoSEQ multiplex PCR; TCRdb holds only in-frame clones, not every one. This table holds approximately 150,000 clones, 75% to 90% found once. Sequencing was done on a sample of peripheral blood. These receptors all stem from a man aged 80 or over with acute or convalescent COVID-19. CDR3s leave out the opening cysteine and the closing phenylalanine or tryptophan.

j_call | cdr3_length | v_call | cdr3_aa
TRBJ2-5 | 13 | TRBV5-4 | ASSTDRGREETQY
TRBJ1-4 | 13 | TRBV2 | ASSETGQGREKLF
TRBJ2-7 | 13 | TRBV6-6 | ASSHPGIQAYEQY
TRBJ2-2 | 13 | TRBV30 | AWRKGQRYTGELF
TRBJ2-1 | 9 | TRBV6-5 | ASDRINEQF
TRBJ2-7 | 11 | TRBV5-1 | ASTREVTYEQY
TRBJ2-7 | 13 | TRBV27 | ASSLKPPLVYEQY
TRBJ2-5 | 11 | TRBV28 | ASRPQGGGTQY
TRBJ1-1 | 15 | TRBV3-1/TRBV3-2 | ASSQGGQGTMNTEAF
TRBJ2-5 | 12 | TRBV3-1/TRBV3-2 | ASSRQGGGGTQY
TRBJ2-7 | 13 | TRBV19 | ASSETGQVAYEQY
TRBJ2-7 | 13 | TRBV5-1 | ASSQGLAGPYEQY
TRBJ2-1 | 11 | TRBV29-1 | SAKGGIQNEQF